The clone carrying this T cell receptor beta chain has ten or more counts. This specimen belongs to a study of blood T cell repertoires in COVID-19. On the study more broadly: Some COVID-19 samples were acute and others convalescent; all came from the United States, Italy and Spain.

V was pared by 0 bases and J by 2 bases, with 11 bases of the junction left unmatched. Germline CDR1 is MNHEY and CDR2 is SVGEGT. This CDR3 region has 18 residues. Original analysis: Amplifying reference gene primers gave estimates of nucleated cell counts. TCRdb's copy holds only in-frame clones and misses some; the assay was immunoSEQ multiplex PCR. V and J calls and clone size are given by that table; D and trimming were obtained from the DNA. The table includes hundreds of thousands of clones, about 82% detected once. Participants had their cohort set by participant-reported clinical history. Sample: PBMCs or T cells enriched from blood (not recorded which). The chain couples TRBV6-2 or TRBV6-3 to TRBJ2-5; 8 bases align to TRBD2. The source is a woman aged 45-65 years who had recovered from COVID-19. CDR3 in amino acids: CASSYSLLSGSGQETQYF. DNA for the CDR3: TGTGCCAGCAGTTACTCCCTCTTGAGCGGGAGCGGGCAAGAGACCCAGTACTTC.